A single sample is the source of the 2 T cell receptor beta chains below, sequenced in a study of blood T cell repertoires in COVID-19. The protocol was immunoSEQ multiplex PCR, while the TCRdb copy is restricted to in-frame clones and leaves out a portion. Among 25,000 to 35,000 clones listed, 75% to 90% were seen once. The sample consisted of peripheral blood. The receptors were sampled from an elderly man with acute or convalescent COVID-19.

CDR3 sequence: CASSFRGGGADTQYF. DNA of the CDR3: TGTGCCAGCAGCTTCCGGGGGGGCGGTGCAGATACGCAGTATTTT. The chain uses TRBV6-5 and TRBJ2-3; the match to TRBD2 covers 8 bases. The CDR3 length is 15 residues. Per the germline V gene, CDR1 is MNHEY and CDR2 is SVGAGI. J gave up 4 bases and V 6 bases, and 9 bases lay outside the gene matches.

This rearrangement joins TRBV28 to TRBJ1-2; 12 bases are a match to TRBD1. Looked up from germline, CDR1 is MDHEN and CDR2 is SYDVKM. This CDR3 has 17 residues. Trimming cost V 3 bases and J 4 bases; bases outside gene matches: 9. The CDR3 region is CASSFLPGTGGLYGYTF. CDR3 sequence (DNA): TGTGCCAGCAGTTTTCTCCCCGGGACAGGGGGCCTCTATGGCTACACCTTC.